One and the same sample provided the 32 T cell receptor beta chains below, sequenced in a study of T cell changes during pregnancy in multiple sclerosis. This table comes from immunoSEQ multiplex PCR, and its TCRdb copy is limited to in-frame clones, with some not included. Here the sample spans 50,000 to 75,000 clones, roughly nine tenths being singletons. The sample in question was peripheral blood, obtained after pregnancy. The receptor set was obtained from a female donor in good health, enrolled as a control in a pregnancy study.

The V call is TRBV9, the J call TRBJ1-4, with 8 positions matching TRBD1. The CDR3 is 18 amino acids. Germline CDR1 and CDR2: SGDLS and YYNGEE. The V segment lost 0 bases and the J segment 4 bases; nucleotides outside the gene matches: 11. DNA for the CDR3: TGTGCCAGCAGCGTAGAGGCCCAGGGGGCGGCGGGTAATGAAAAACTGTTTTTT. Protein: CASSVEAQGAAGNEKLFF.

This rearrangement joins TRBV5-1 to TRBJ2-5; maybe TRBD2 (6 bases). The CDR3 is 15 amino acids. The V gene's germline CDR1 is SGHRS and CDR2 YFSETQ. The ends were cut back, 4 bases at V and 5 bases at J, with 18 bases in the middle. The CDR3 DNA is TGCGCCAGCAGCGAGGCGGTCGGGGCGGGGGAGACCCAGTACTTC. This translates into CASSEAVGAGETQYF.

J is TRBJ1-2 and V is TRBV5-5; maybe TRBD1 (6 bases). Germline V gene lookup returns CDR1 SGHKS and CDR2 YYEKEE (reference sequence). The length of the CDR3 is 16 residues. The ends were cut back, 2 bases at V and 3 bases at J, with 17 bases in the middle. CDR3 region: CASSFQQQQGYYGYTF. The DNA of the CDR3 is TGTGCCAGCAGCTTCCAACAACAACAGGGATACTATGGCTACACCTTC.

The V call is TRBV5-6, the J call TRBJ1-2; perhaps TRBD1 as D (5 bases). Germline CDR1 SGHDT, CDR2 YYEEEE. The CDR3 runs 16 residues. V was trimmed by 1 base and J by 3 bases, leaving 16 bases between them. The DNA for the CDR3 is TGTGCCAGCAGCTTGCGGCGGGGCCCATCCCACTATGGCTACACCTTC. Translating gives CASSLRRGPSHYGYTF.

V is TRBV14 and J is TRBJ1-2; 8 nucleotides align to TRBD1. The germline V gene encodes CDR1 SGHDN and CDR2 FVKESK. The CDR3 is 17 amino acids. The V and J ends lost 0 bases and 8 bases, in that order; junction bases with no gene match: 14. CDR3 in DNA: TGTGCCAGCAGCCAAGATCGCAGCGAATCCAGGGGGCAAGGCTACACCTTC. It translates to CASSQDRSESRGQGYTF. The full variable domain, in which reference TRBV14 and TRBJ1-2 provide the parts outside the CDR3, is EAGVTQFPSHSVIEKGQTVTLRCDPISGHDNLYWYRRVMGKEIKFLLHFVKESKQDESGMPNNRFLAERTGGTYSTLKVQPAELEDSGVYFCASSQDRSESRGQGYTFGSGTRLTVV.

The rearrangement uses TRBV6-4 and TRBJ1-5, with D unclear. From germline, CDR1 is MRHNA and CDR2 SNTAGT. The CDR3 contains 13 residues. Trimming took 3 bases from V and 3 from J, leaving 6 bases between them. CDR3 region: CASSETANQPQHF. CDR3 nucleotides: TGTGCCAGCAGTGAAACAGCCAATCAGCCCCAGCATTTT.

This sequence joins TRBV11-2 and TRBJ2-3, with 8 bases matching TRBD2. The junction had 16 bases not matched to a gene; V was cut back by 3 bases and J by 5 bases. Germline CDR1 is SGHAT and CDR2 is FQNNGV. The CDR3 consists of 18 residues. The CDR3 sequence is CASSFGIPMRGVLDTQYF. The CDR3, as DNA: TGTGCCAGCAGCTTCGGTATACCGATGCGGGGGGTTTTAGATACGCAGTATTTT.

The chain has TRBV5-6 and TRBJ1-1; 10 bases map to TRBD1. The CDR3 consists of 16 residues. Germline V gene data show CDR1 as SGHDT and CDR2 as YYEEEE. V shed 4 bases, J shed 3 bases, and the junction held 9 bases outside the gene matches. The CDR3: CASSRDRGVVDTEAFF. The CDR3 DNA reads as TGTGCCAGCAGCCGGGACAGGGGCGTGGTGGACACTGAAGCTTTCTTT.

The V call is TRBV25-1, the J call TRBJ1-2; D is perhaps TRBD1 (5 bases). V shed 0 bases and J shed 3 bases, with 8 bases lying between them. This CDR3 contains 14 residues. Germline CDR1 MGHDK, CDR2 SYGVNS. CDR3 residues: CASSEYGADYGYTF. CDR3 in DNA: TGTGCCAGCAGTGAATATGGGGCAGACTATGGCTACACCTTC.

This chain connects TRBV4-2 to TRBJ1-6, with D possibly TRBD1 on 5 matching bases. Between the trimmed V and J ends, which lost 2 bases and 13 bases, there was a span of 15 bases. Germline V gene sequence: CDR1 LGHNA, CDR2 YNFKEQ. CDR3 length: 14 amino acids. The CDR3 bases are TGTGCCAGCAGCCAAAGATCAACGACAGCCCCCCTCCACTTT. Residues: CASSQRSTTAPLHF.

CDR3 amino acids: CASSVTGGTEAFF. CDR3 coding DNA: TGTGCCAGCAGTGTAACAGGGGGTACTGAAGCTTTCTTT. The genes are TRBV27 and TRBJ1-1, with TRBD1 matching over 8 bases. The CDR3 length is 13 residues. J gave up 5 bases and V 5 bases, and 4 bases lay outside the gene matches. Germline loops: CDR1 MNHEY, CDR2 SMNVEV (reference sequence).

The chain uses TRBV6-5 and TRBJ2-7; no firm D call. With 10 bases removed from V and 1 base from J, the gap between germline ends came to 11 bases. Germline assignment: CDR1 MNHEY and CDR2 SVGAGI. The CDR3 runs to 12 residues. Here the CDR3 reads CATHGASYEQYF. The CDR3 DNA reads TGTGCCACTCACGGTGCTTCCTACGAGCAGTACTTC.

This clone showed up just once. The chain carries TRBV5-1 and TRBJ1-4, with 9 bases aligning to TRBD1. CDR3 length equals 14 residues. Trimming took 4 bases from V and 8 from J; bases not matched to a gene: 6. Germline values: CDR1 SGHRS, CDR2 YFSETQ. CDR3 region: CASSQDRGIEKLFF. In DNA, the CDR3 is TGCGCCAGCAGCCAGGACAGGGGAATCGAAAAACTGTTTTTT.

The J gene is TRBJ2-3, the V gene TRBV30, with 7 bases lining up with TRBD1. With V trimmed by 4 bases and J by 2 bases, 9 bases remained unmatched. The CDR3 sequence is 15 residues long. Per germline, CDR1 GTSNPN and CDR2 SVGIG (reference sequence). CDR3 amino acids: CAWNLWDRSTDTQYF. Written as DNA, the CDR3 is TGTGCCTGGAACTTATGGGACAGATCCACAGATACGCAGTATTTT.

This sequence joins TRBV7-2 and TRBJ2-2; D remains unclear. The CDR3 spans 14 residues. Germline-derived CDR1 and CDR2 are SGHTA and FQGNSA. The V and J ends lost 5 bases and 0 bases respectively, with 7 bases between them. The CDR3 reads CASSRDTNTGELFF. The CDR3 DNA sequence: TGTGCCAGCAGCCGCGACACGAACACCGGGGAGCTGTTTTTT.

The chain carries TRBV25-1 and TRBJ1-2; TRBD1 matches 7 bases. V was clipped by 6 bases and J by 4 bases; unmatched bases: 17. The CDR3 contains 17 residues. Germline CDR1 is MGHDK and CDR2 is SYGVNS. The CDR3 DNA follows: TGTGCCAGCAGGGGGACAGACCCCAGTCATTTCACCTATGGCTACACCTTC. This translates into CASRGTDPSHFTYGYTF.

The chain couples TRBV4-2 to TRBJ2-3; tentative D call: TRBD1 (6 bases). The CDR3 length is 15 residues. Germline-derived CDR1 and CDR2 are LGHNA and YNFKEQ. Trimming took 2 bases from V and 2 from J, leaving 11 bases between them. In DNA, the CDR3 is TGTGCCAGCAGCCAATCAGGGGCCCTCACAGATACGCAGTATTTT. Protein sequence: CASSQSGALTDTQYF.

V gene TRBV4-1 combines with J gene TRBJ1-3; D gene uncertain. This CDR3 region has 15 residues. The germline CDR1 and CDR2 sequences are MGHRA and YSYEKL. V shed 3 bases and J shed 9 bases, with 18 bases lying between them. The CDR3 here is CASSHTTDPGSTIYF. The CDR3 DNA reads as TGCGCCAGCAGCCATACTACCGACCCGGGTTCCACCATATATTTT.

V usage is TRBV10-3 and J usage is TRBJ2-7; 9 bases agree with TRBD2. The CDR3 length is 15 residues. The junction had 6 bases not matched to a gene; V was cut back by 4 bases and J by 2 bases. Looked up from germline, CDR1 is ENHRY and CDR2 is SYGVKD. DNA for the CDR3: TGTGCCATCAGTGTTCTAGGCGGGGGGGCCTACGAGCAGTACTTC. It is translated as CAISVLGGGAYEQYF.

The chain employs TRBV5-6 and TRBJ1-4, with 10 nucleotides matching TRBD1. CDR1 and CDR2 from the germline V gene are SGHDT and YYEEEE. The CDR3 contains 15 residues. V shed 3 bases, J shed 7 bases, and the junction held 6 bases outside the gene matches. CDR3 nucleotide sequence: TGTGCCAGCAGCTCTCCGGACAGGGGGGTTGAAAAACTGTTTTTT. It codes for CASSSPDRGVEKLFF.

In this sample, this clone turned up once. The chain has TRBV30 and TRBJ1-5, with TRBD1 as a possible D gene (6 bases). This CDR3 region has 13 residues. V was shortened by 5 bases and J by 5 bases, with 13 bases between the two germline ends. Germline V gives CDR1 GTSNPN, CDR2 SVGIG (reference sequence). DNA of the CDR3: TGTGCCTGGGCAGGGGAAGGAGATCAGCCCCAGCATTTT. Amino acids: CAWAGEGDQPQHF.

The V call is TRBV5-6, the J call TRBJ1-2; no clear D. The CDR3 loop spans 12 amino acids. V shed 5 bases and J shed 8 bases, with 13 bases lying between them. The germline CDR1 and CDR2 sequences are SGHDT and YYEEEE. The CDR3 region has the DNA TGTGCCAGCAGTCGACCCCTGGAGGGCTACACCTTC. Protein sequence: CASSRPLEGYTF. Full variable domain (remainder filled in from reference TRBV5-6 and TRBJ1-2): DAGVTQSPTHLIKTRGQQVTLRCSPKSGHDTVSWYQQALGQGPQFIFQYYEEEERQRGNFPDRFSGHQFPNYSSELNVNALLLGDSALYLCASSRPLEGYTFGSGTRLTVV.

This chain links TRBV19 with TRBJ1-2; 7 bases match TRBD1. V dropped 6 bases and J dropped 6; count of bases not matched to a gene: 10. Germline V gene lookup returns CDR1 LNHDA and CDR2 SQIVND (reference sequence). CDR3 length: 14 amino acids. The DNA of the CDR3 is TGTGCCAGTAGAGAGACGGACAGGTATAATGGCTACACCTTC. It is translated as CASRETDRYNGYTF.

The rearrangement joins TRBV7-9 to TRBJ1-4; 8 bases fit TRBD1. The CDR3 spans 15 residues. CDR1 is SEHNR, CDR2 FQNEAQ, per germline (reference sequence). Trimming took 4 bases from V and 4 from J; bases not matched to a gene: 5. As DNA, the CDR3 is TGTGCCAGCAGCTCCCGACAGGGGATTAATGAAAAACTGTTTTTT. Translated, it gives CASSSRQGINEKLFF.

CDR3 amino acids: CASSSGVSTDTQYF. For the CDR3, the DNA is TGTGCCAGCAGCTCGGGGGTGAGCACAGATACGCAGTATTTT. The rearrangement links TRBV7-3 to TRBJ2-3; D perhaps matches TRBD2 (6 bases). The length of the CDR3 is 14 residues. Germline V CDR1 and CDR2: SGHTA, FQGTGA. V was pared by 4 bases and J by 0 bases, with 8 bases between.

This clone was detected only once. The chain has TRBV5-6 and TRBJ2-1, with 7 positions matching TRBD1. J gave up 15 bases and V 2 bases, and 14 bases lay outside the gene matches. Germline lookup yields CDR1 SGHDT and CDR2 YYEEEE. CDR3 length equals 14 residues. The CDR3 here is CASSLDEGAVRAFF. As DNA, the CDR3 is TGTGCCAGCAGCTTAGATGAGGGGGCGGTGAGGGCGTTCTTC.

The genes are TRBV7-9 and TRBJ1-1; D is possibly TRBD1 (5 bases). V lost 3 bases and J lost 4, with 9 bases in between. Germline values: CDR1 SEHNR, CDR2 FQNEAQ (reference sequence). The CDR3 totals 13 residues. In nucleotides, the CDR3 is TGTGCCAGCAGCTTTGGACAAAGCACTGAAGCTTTCTTT. It is translated as CASSFGQSTEAFF. The complete variable domain, with remaining parts taken from reference TRBV7-9 and TRBJ1-1, reads DTGVSQNPRHKITKRGQNVTFRCDPISEHNRLYWYRQTLGQGPEFLTYFQNEAQLEKSRLLSDRFSAERPKGSFSTLEIQRTEQGDSAMYLCASSFGQSTEAFFGQGTRLTVV.

The chain is built from TRBV19 and TRBJ1-2; a weak D match, TRBD1 (5 bases). CDR1 is LNHDA, CDR2 SQIVND, per germline (reference sequence). Trimming shortened V by 5 bases and J by 2 bases, and 18 bases separated the two germline ends. This CDR3 spans 16 amino acids. The CDR3, as DNA: TGTGCCAGTAGTCCAGAGCGGGACTTACCCAACTATGGCTACACCTTC. This sequence encodes CASSPERDLPNYGYTF.

The chain employs TRBV5-4 and TRBJ1-1; maybe TRBD1 (6 bases). Germline V lookup: CDR1 SGHNT, CDR2 YYREEE (reference sequence). V gave up 4 bases and J gave up 1 base, with 8 bases separating them. The CDR3 has 13 residues. The CDR3 is CASSPGQNTEAFF. CDR3 DNA: TGTGCCAGCAGCCCGGGACAGAACACTGAAGCTTTCTTT.

The chain combines TRBV6-6 with TRBJ1-2; 7 bases are a match to TRBD1. The CDR3 extends over 15 amino acids. The V and J ends lost 1 base and 6 bases, in that order; junction bases with no gene match: 8. Per the germline V gene, CDR1 is MNHNY and CDR2 is SVGAGI (reference sequence). CDR3 coding DNA: TGTGCCAGCAGTTACTTAGGGGGCGTGGGTGATGGCTACACCTTC. Amino acid sequence: CASSYLGGVGDGYTF.

The chain joins TRBV7-2 to TRBJ1-1, with TRBD1 as a possible D gene (6 bases). The CDR3 has 16 residues. Germline assignment: CDR1 SGHTA and CDR2 FQGNSA. V lost 5 bases to trimming and J lost 1 base, with 17 bases between them. CDR3 amino acids: CASSRNYGGANTEAFF. The CDR3 coding sequence is TGTGCCAGCAGCCGCAATTACGGGGGGGCGAACACTGAAGCTTTCTTT. Drawing the rest from reference TRBV7-2 and TRBJ1-1, the complete variable domain is GAGVSQSPSNKVTEKGKDVELRCDPISGHTALYWYRQSLGQGLEFLIYFQGNSAPDKSGLPSDRFSAERTGGSVSTLTIQRTQQEDSAVYLCASSRNYGGANTEAFFGQGTRLTVV.

The J gene is TRBJ2-7, the V gene TRBV5-8; D remains ambiguous. Per the germline V gene, CDR1 is SGHTS and CDR2 is YDEGEE. The ends were cut back, 2 bases at V and 3 bases at J, with 9 bases in the middle. CDR3 length: 13 residues. In nucleotides, the CDR3 is TGTGCCAGCAGCTTCGGGTCGAACTACGAGCAGTACTTC. Amino acid sequence: CASSFGSNYEQYF.